Described below is a single TCR beta chain sequence and its context. What it binds is not known. These data originate in a study of OX40 agonist ivuxolimab in advanced cancers. Study summary: Ivuxolimab is an agonistic anti-OX40 (CD134) antibody, and patients were treated with it.

The study, taken as a whole, reports: Antigen targets of the expanded peripheral T cells went undetermined. Certain nonresponding patients likewise had low normalized T-cell clonal expansion.

The table came from immunoSEQ multiplex PCR; TCRdb's copy has only in-frame clones and leaves some out. The table has under 85,000 clones, just over 90% seen once. The clonotype comes from an adult with an advanced solid tumor such as melanoma, head and neck, liver or kidney cancer. Here the sequenced sample was CD4+ or CD8+ T cells sorted from blood, taken in a trial of the OX40 agonist ivuxolimab.

CDR3 bases: TGTGCCAGCAGCCCCTACCAGGGGTCTGGAAACACCATATATTTT. This encodes CASSPYQGSGNTIYF. The chain combines TRBV9 with TRBJ1-3; D possibly corresponds to TRBD1 (6 bases). There are 15 residues in the CDR3. With 4 bases removed from V and 1 base from J, the gap between germline ends came to 12 bases. Germline CDR1 SGDLS, CDR2 YYNGEE.